This TCR beta chain comes out of a study of cytomegalovirus exposure and HLA in healthy donors. The study ran its PCR with 60 Vbeta and 13 Jbeta primers. Using immunoSEQ multiplex PCR, the repertoire was profiled, and TCRdb retains in-frame clones only, with some absent. The data show over 130,000 clones, around 60% seen once. V was pared by 5 bases and J by 2 bases, with 3 bases of the junction left unmatched. CDR1 and CDR2 (germline): SGHTA, FQGTGA. The CDR3 sequence is 15 residues long. The chain combines TRBV7-3 with TRBJ2-2, with 9 bases that match TRBD2. What was sequenced was PBMCs. This clonotype was sampled from a woman in her fifties or sixties in good health and CMV-seropositive. The CDR3 DNA is TGTGCCAGCAGCCATAGCGGGGGCAACACCGGGGAGCTGTTTTTT. Protein sequence: CASSHSGGNTGELFF.